The source of this T cell receptor beta chain is a study of T cell responses to AZD1222 COVID-19 vaccine. This clone was seen a single time. The antigen remains unidentified. Trimming at V came to 6 bases and at J to 5 bases, leaving 12 bases not matched to a gene. CDR1 is MDHEN, CDR2 SYDVKM, per germline. The CDR3 sequence is 16 residues long. Sequenced by immunoSEQ multiplex PCR; TCRdb stores in-frame clones only, minus some. This sample yields tens of thousands of clones, of which about nine tenths are seen a single time; 5.3% belongs to the top ten. The study, taken as a whole, reports: In a largely white British group with more females than males, clonal diversity was possibly underestimated. Two doses of AZD1222 preceded a rise in Spike-specific TCR breadth and depth.

The rearrangement joins TRBV28 to TRBJ2-2; 7 nucleotides line up with TRBD2. The input for sequencing was peripheral blood, taken 28 days after the second AZD1222 dose. The TCR originated in an adult who received the AZD1222 COVID-19 vaccine. Written as DNA, the CDR3 is TGTGCCAGCAGCCATGGGGGGGGATGGTATACCGGGGAGCTGTTTTTT. Protein: CASSHGGGWYTGELFF. Together with reference TRBV28 and TRBJ2-2, the CDR3 gives the full variable domain: DVKVTQSSRYLVKRTGEKVFLECVQDMDHENMFWYRQDPGLGLRLIYFSYDVKMKEKGDIPEGYSVSREKKERFSLILESASTNQTSMYLCASSHGGGWYTGELFFGEGSRLTVL.